The T cell receptor (beta chain) described here comes from a study of CD8+ T cells in alopecia areata. Across the whole study: A 6-month off-drug phase came after tofacitinib, which had lasted 6 to 18 months.

Of note for this clone: As yet, its antigen is unknown.

Regarding treatment: oral pan-JAK inhibitor, 5-10 mg twice daily. V dropped 4 bases and J dropped 4 bases, with 15 bases sitting between them. Germline V CDR1 and CDR2: SGHAT, FQNNGV. This CDR3 comprises 15 residues. General study points: Higher clonality and more expanded CD8+ clones appeared in lesional than normal scalp.

Sequencing relied on a cDNA template that was reverse transcribed from extracted RNA. Data came from immunoSEQ multiplex PCR; TCRdb stores just in-frame clones and leaves some out. The table lists some 210,000 clones, under 70% of them singletons, with more than 0.95% in the top ten. The receptor was isolated from a human donor with alopecia areata. V is TRBV11-2 and J is TRBJ2-3; the D gene is possibly TRBD1 (7 bases). The starting material was CD4+ T cells sorted from blood, obtained at week 44, from a patient treated with tofacitinib. CDR3 amino acids: CASSSLRRGPDTQYF. The CDR3 bases are TGTGCCAGCAGCTCTCTCAGGAGGGGGCCAGATACGCAGTATTTT.